The sequence of this T cell receptor (beta chain) was determined in a study of long-term antiretroviral therapy in people with HIV. This was the immunoSEQ v3.0 assay at survey level. Per-sample targets for sequencing were roughly 40,000-50,000 T-cell genomes. Repertoires were generated with immunoSEQ multiplex PCR, while TCRdb's copy carries only in-frame clones and drops some. The sample yields under 15,000 clones, 70% to 80% seen once. The V end was cut by 5 bases, the J end by 3 bases, with 8 bases between. This CDR3 spans 13 amino acids. Germline CDR1 reads LNHDA; CDR2 reads SQIVND (reference sequence).

The material was unsorted PBMCs, obtained 1.3 years after starting antiretroviral therapy. The genes are TRBV19 and TRBJ2-1; either TRBD1 or TRBD2 may supply D (5 bases each). This TCR was recovered from a woman aged 18-29 years with HIV. The CDR3 sequence: CASSGTDYNEQFF. The CDR3 DNA reads TGTGCCAGTAGTGGGACGGACTACAATGAGCAGTTCTTC.